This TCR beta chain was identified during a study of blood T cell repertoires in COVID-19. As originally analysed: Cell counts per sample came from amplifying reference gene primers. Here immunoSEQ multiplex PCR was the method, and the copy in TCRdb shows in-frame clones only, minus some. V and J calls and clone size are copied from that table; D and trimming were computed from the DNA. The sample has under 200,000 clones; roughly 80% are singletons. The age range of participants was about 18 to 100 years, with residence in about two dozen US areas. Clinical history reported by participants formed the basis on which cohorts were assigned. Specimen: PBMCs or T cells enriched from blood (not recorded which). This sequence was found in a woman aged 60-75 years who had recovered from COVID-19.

The CDR3 coding sequence is TGTGCCAGCAGCCCTGCCTCGGGACTAGCGGCCTACGATACGCAGTATTTT. This encodes CASSPASGLAAYDTQYF. V and J are TRBV7-7 and TRBJ2-3; TRBD2 matches at 11 bases. Germline V gene sequence: CDR1 SSHAT, CDR2 FNYEAQ (reference sequence). V lost 5 bases to trimming and J lost 6 bases; unmatched junction nucleotides: 13. The CDR3 length is 17 residues.